This is a list of T cell receptor beta chains from one sample in a study of patients and donors after allogeneic stem cell transplantation. TCRdb re-called the RT-PCR reads through MiXCR, storing one row per CDR3 protein. Of about 57,000 distinct CDR3 sequences in the sample, less than 15% were seen once. The sequenced sample was blood, either unsorted or a sorted T cell fraction (not recorded which). These receptor sequences come from a human donor who was either an allogeneic HSCT recipient or a stem cell or donor lymphocyte infusion donor (not recorded which). It is not recorded whose cells these are; they may come from a transplant donor. CDR3s include the opening cysteine and the closing phenylalanine or tryptophan. The D gene is left open where the match is weak. Not all rows give a size; the values are once, few, many and, for expanded clones, a class.

V gene: TRBV5-6
clone size: few
D gene: TRBD2
J gene: TRBJ2-3
CDR3 protein: CASSLAGLGTDTQYF
CDR3 DNA: TGTGCCAGCAGCTTGGCGGGACTAGGTACAGATACGCAGTATTTT

V gene: TRBV11-3
clone size: .
D gene: .
J gene: TRBJ2-1
CDR3 protein: CASSPNIRVNNEQFF
CDR3 DNA: TGTGCCAGCAGCCCGAACATCCGGGTCAACAATGAGCAGTTCTTC

V gene: TRBV20-1
clone size: many
D gene: TRBD1
J gene: TRBJ1-4
CDR3 protein: CSARDPGQTNEKLFF
CDR3 DNA: TGCAGTGCTAGAGACCCGGGACAGACTAATGAAAAACTGTTTTTT

V gene: TRBV5-1
clone size: few
D gene: .
J gene: TRBJ2-7
CDR3 protein: CASSFGLSYEQYF
CDR3 DNA: TGCGCCAGCAGCTTCGGTCTCTCCTACGAGCAGTACTTC

V gene: TRBV6-5
clone size: few
D gene: .
J gene: TRBJ2-6
CDR3 protein: CASSYGRSSGANVLTF
CDR3 DNA: TGTGCCAGCAGTTACGGGCGAAGCTCTGGGGCCAACGTCCTGACTTTC

V gene: TRBV20-1
clone size: many
D gene: TRBD1
J gene: TRBJ1-1
CDR3 protein: CSARARDRGSVSFF
CDR3 DNA: TGCAGTGCTAGAGCCCGGGACAGGGGTTCCGTTTCTTTCTTT

V gene: TRBV20-1
clone size: few
D gene: .
J gene: TRBJ2-7
CDR3 protein: CSAEEGAYEQYF
CDR3 DNA: TGCAGTGCTGAGGAGGGGGCCTACGAGCAGTACTTC

V gene: TRBV9
clone size: .
D gene: .
J gene: TRBJ2-3
CDR3 protein: CASTRVTDTQYF
CDR3 DNA: TGTGCCAGTACCAGGGTTACAGATACGCAGTATTTT

V gene: TRBV27
clone size: .
D gene: .
J gene: TRBJ2-7
CDR3 protein: CASINMRSYEQYF
CDR3 DNA: TGTGCCAGCATCAACATGCGCTCCTACGAGCAGTACTTC

V gene: TRBV5-1
clone size: few
D gene: TRBD1
J gene: TRBJ1-2
CDR3 protein: CASSLVSGTGDYGYTF
CDR3 DNA: TGCGCCAGCAGCTTGGTGAGTGGGACAGGAGACTATGGCTACACCTTC

V gene: TRBV7-9
clone size: many
D gene: .
J gene: TRBJ1-5
CDR3 protein: CASSLGMDQPQHF
CDR3 DNA: TGTGCCAGCAGCTTAGGGATGGATCAGCCCCAGCATTTT

V gene: TRBV7-9
clone size: .
D gene: .
J gene: TRBJ2-5
CDR3 protein: CASSIQGTKTQYF
CDR3 DNA: TGTGCCAGCAGCATACAGGGTACGAAGACCCAGTACTTC

V gene: TRBV29-1
clone size: few
D gene: TRBD2
J gene: TRBJ2-1
CDR3 protein: CSVHRGGSYNEQFF
CDR3 DNA: TGCAGCGTCCACCGGGGGGGGTCCTACAATGAGCAGTTCTTC

V gene: TRBV24-1
clone size: .
D gene: .
J gene: TRBJ2-2
CDR3 protein: CATRSWTGELFF
CDR3 DNA: TGTGCCACCAGGAGTTGGACCGGGGAGCTGTTTTTT

V gene: TRBV7-7
clone size: .
D gene: TRBD2
J gene: TRBJ2-3
CDR3 protein: CASSLGLAGSYTQYF
CDR3 DNA: TGTGCTAGCAGCCTTGGACTAGCGGGTTCGTATACGCAGTATTTT

V gene: TRBV9
clone size: .
D gene: .
J gene: TRBJ2-7
CDR3 protein: CASSVEGVFGPYEQYF
CDR3 DNA: TGTGCCAGCAGCGTAGAGGGGGTTTTCGGGCCGTACGAGCAGTACTTC

V gene: TRBV5-1
clone size: .
D gene: .
J gene: TRBJ2-1
CDR3 protein: CASSWRPANEQFF
CDR3 DNA: TGCGCCAGCAGCTGGAGACCGGCCAATGAGCAGTTCTTC

V gene: TRBV20-1
clone size: .
D gene: .
J gene: TRBJ1-5
CDR3 protein: CIHRQGNQPQHF
CDR3 DNA: TGCATCCACAGACAGGGCAATCAGCCCCAGCATTTT

V gene: TRBV12-3/TRBV12-4
clone size: .
D gene: TRBD1
J gene: TRBJ2-5
CDR3 protein: CASSPRATGDWETQYF
CDR3 DNA: TGTGCCAGCAGCCCCCGGGCAACAGGGGATTGGGAGACCCAGTACTTC

V gene: TRBV9
clone size: many
D gene: TRBD2
J gene: TRBJ2-7
CDR3 protein: CASSVTSGGNEQYF
CDR3 DNA: TGTGCCAGCAGCGTAACTAGCGGAGGGAACGAGCAGTACTTC

V gene: TRBV12-3/TRBV12-4
clone size: .
D gene: .
J gene: TRBJ2-5
CDR3 protein: CASSISWGETQYF
CDR3 DNA: TGTGCCAGCAGCATATCTTGGGGGGAGACCCAGTACTTC

V gene: TRBV9
clone size: many
D gene: .
J gene: TRBJ1-1
CDR3 protein: CASSVGRGGTPNTEAFF
CDR3 DNA: TGTGCCAGCAGCGTAGGTCGGGGGGGGACACCGAACACTGAAGCTTTCTTT

V gene: TRBV12-3/TRBV12-4
clone size: many
D gene: TRBD1
J gene: TRBJ1-1
CDR3 protein: CASSQAQGAGFPEAFF
CDR3 DNA: TGTGCCAGCAGCCAAGCTCAGGGGGCGGGTTTCCCTGAAGCTTTCTTT

V gene: TRBV5-1
clone size: once
D gene: TRBD1
J gene: TRBJ2-3
CDR3 protein: CASSSWDRGDTDTQYF
CDR3 DNA: TGCGCCAGCAGCTCCTGGGACAGGGGCGACACAGATACGCAGTATTTT

V gene: TRBV19
clone size: .
D gene: .
J gene: TRBJ2-1
CDR3 protein: CASSIGQVPYNEQFF
CDR3 DNA: TGTGCCAGTAGTATAGGACAGGTACCCTACAATGAGCAGTTCTTC

V gene: TRBV12-3/TRBV12-4
clone size: .
D gene: .
J gene: TRBJ2-7
CDR3 protein: CASSFRQITSYEQYF
CDR3 DNA: TGTGCCAGCAGCTTCCGACAGATTACTTCCTACGAGCAGTACTTC

V gene: TRBV7-9
clone size: .
D gene: TRBD1
J gene: TRBJ2-1
CDR3 protein: CASSPRGTAPNEQFF
CDR3 DNA: TGTGCCAGCAGCCCAAGGGGGACAGCCCCTAATGAGCAGTTCTTC

V gene: TRBV6-5
clone size: .
D gene: .
J gene: TRBJ2-1
CDR3 protein: CASSFSGHDYNEQFF
CDR3 DNA: TGTGCCAGCAGTTTTTCGGGACACGATTACAATGAGCAGTTCTTC

V gene: TRBV3-1
clone size: .
D gene: TRBD2
J gene: TRBJ2-1
CDR3 protein: CASSQGLAGSPVNPYNEQFF
CDR3 DNA: TGTGCCAGCAGCCAGGGGCTAGCGGGCTCACCCGTAAACCCCTACAATGAGCAGTTCTTC

V gene: TRBV12-3/TRBV12-4
clone size: many
D gene: .
J gene: TRBJ2-7
CDR3 protein: CASSRGTINYEQYF
CDR3 DNA: TGTGCCAGCAGTCGCGGGACCATTAACTACGAGCAGTACTTC

V gene: TRBV3-1
clone size: many
D gene: TRBD1
J gene: TRBJ1-1
CDR3 protein: CASSFQGARAEAFF
CDR3 DNA: TGTGCCAGCAGTTTCCAGGGGGCGCGGGCTGAAGCTTTCTTT

V gene: TRBV20-1
clone size: few
D gene: .
J gene: TRBJ2-5
CDR3 protein: CSAGLEGETQYF
CDR3 DNA: TGCAGTGCTGGGCTAGAAGGCGAGACCCAGTACTTC

V gene: TRBV7-8
clone size: many
D gene: .
J gene: TRBJ1-4
CDR3 protein: CASEQGIGEKLFF
CDR3 DNA: TGTGCCAGCGAACAGGGAATCGGGGAAAAACTGTTTTTT

V gene: TRBV27
clone size: few
D gene: .
J gene: TRBJ2-3
CDR3 protein: CASSLRTASTDTQYF
CDR3 DNA: TGTGCCAGCAGTTTAAGGACAGCTAGCACAGATACGCAGTATTTT

V gene: TRBV25-1
clone size: .
D gene: .
J gene: TRBJ2-5
CDR3 protein: CASSAMEETQYF
CDR3 DNA: TGTGCCAGCAGTGCAATGGAAGAGACCCAGTACTTC

V gene: TRBV20-1
clone size: few
D gene: TRBD2
J gene: TRBJ2-7
CDR3 protein: CSAPGTSGVYEQYF
CDR3 DNA: TGCAGTGCTCCCGGGACTAGCGGGGTCTACGAGCAGTACTTC

V gene: TRBV29-1
clone size: many
D gene: .
J gene: TRBJ1-2
CDR3 protein: CSVEDGYYGYTF
CDR3 DNA: TGCAGCGTTGAAGATGGGTACTATGGCTACACCTTC

V gene: TRBV6-2/TRBV6-3
clone size: few
D gene: .
J gene: TRBJ2-7
CDR3 protein: CASSYPPTETYEQYF
CDR3 DNA: TGTGCCAGCAGTTACCCACCGACGGAGACCTACGAGCAGTACTTC

V gene: TRBV5-1
clone size: many
D gene: .
J gene: TRBJ2-7
CDR3 protein: CASSLVSEYEQYF
CDR3 DNA: TGCGCCAGCAGCTTGGTTTCGGAATACGAGCAGTACTTC

V gene: TRBV4-1
clone size: .
D gene: .
J gene: TRBJ2-7
CDR3 protein: CASSQRERDYEQYF
CDR3 DNA: TGCGCCAGCAGCCAGAGGGAGAGGGACTACGAGCAGTACTTC

V gene: TRBV7-8
clone size: many
D gene: .
J gene: TRBJ2-1
CDR3 protein: CASSLGGGPNFYNEQFF
CDR3 DNA: TGTGCCAGCAGCTTAGGAGGGGGGCCCAATTTCTACAATGAGCAGTTCTTC

V gene: TRBV11-2
clone size: many
D gene: .
J gene: TRBJ1-2
CDR3 protein: CASSGQGSQGYTF
CDR3 DNA: TGTGCCAGCAGCGGACAAGGGTCGCAAGGCTACACCTTC

V gene: TRBV28
clone size: .
D gene: .
J gene: TRBJ2-7
CDR3 protein: CASTPLTSTYEQYF
CDR3 DNA: TGTGCCAGCACCCCTTTGACTAGTACCTACGAGCAGTACTTC

V gene: TRBV20-1
clone size: many
D gene: TRBD1
J gene: TRBJ1-1
CDR3 protein: CSAQGDNTEAFF
CDR3 DNA: TGCAGTGCTCAGGGGGATAACACTGAAGCTTTCTTT

V gene: TRBV21-1
clone size: many
D gene: .
J gene: TRBJ1-5
CDR3 protein: CASSKGVCQPQHF
CDR3 DNA: TGTGCCAGCAGCAAAGGGGTATGTCAGCCCCAGCATTTT

V gene: TRBV20-1
clone size: .
D gene: .
J gene: TRBJ2-1
CDR3 protein: CSARGMENYNEQFF
CDR3 DNA: TGCAGTGCTAGAGGTATGGAAAACTACAATGAGCAGTTCTTC

V gene: TRBV3-1
clone size: .
D gene: TRBD2
J gene: TRBJ2-7
CDR3 protein: CASSRQISGRLYEQYF
CDR3 DNA: TGTGCCAGCAGCCGCCAGATTAGCGGGAGGCTCTACGAGCAGTACTTC

V gene: TRBV5-1
clone size: .
D gene: .
J gene: TRBJ2-2
CDR3 protein: CASSHRAPEELFF
CDR3 DNA: TGCGCCAGCAGCCACAGGGCGCCGGAGGAGCTGTTTTTT

V gene: TRBV20-1
clone size: few
D gene: .
J gene: TRBJ1-5
CDR3 protein: CSARDRKETGRYQPQHF
CDR3 DNA: TGCAGTGCTAGAGATCGGAAAGAGACAGGACGATATCAGCCCCAGCATTTT

V gene: TRBV21-1
clone size: few
D gene: .
J gene: TRBJ2-7
CDR3 protein: CASSKVDGLQYF
CDR3 DNA: TGTGCCAGCAGCAAAGTCGATGGACTTCAGTACTTC

V gene: TRBV6-2/TRBV6-3
clone size: few
D gene: TRBD1
J gene: TRBJ2-7
CDR3 protein: CASSYEGQGRGEQYF
CDR3 DNA: TGTGCCAGCAGTTACGAAGGACAGGGTCGAGGCGAGCAGTACTTC

V gene: TRBV7-9
clone size: .
D gene: .
J gene: TRBJ1-3
CDR3 protein: CASSPGAHSGNTIYF
CDR3 DNA: TGTGCCAGCAGCCCTGGGGCGCATTCTGGAAACACCATATATTTT

V gene: TRBV10-3
clone size: few
D gene: .
J gene: TRBJ2-5
CDR3 protein: CAISESGSGETQYF
CDR3 DNA: TGTGCCATCAGTGAGTCTGGGAGCGGGGAGACCCAGTACTTC

V gene: TRBV20-1
clone size: .
D gene: .
J gene: TRBJ1-2
CDR3 protein: CSARDYRGGDYGYTF
CDR3 DNA: TGCAGTGCTAGAGATTATAGAGGGGGGGACTATGGCTACACCTTC

V gene: TRBV6-1
clone size: many
D gene: .
J gene: TRBJ1-1
CDR3 protein: CASSVWGQNTEAFF
CDR3 DNA: TGTGCCAGCAGTGTGTGGGGTCAGAACACTGAAGCTTTCTTT

V gene: TRBV6-5
clone size: many
D gene: TRBD1
J gene: TRBJ1-6
CDR3 protein: CASSYSSRGPGSPLHF
CDR3 DNA: TGTGCCAGCAGTTACTCGAGCAGGGGGCCTGGTTCACCCCTCCACTTT

V gene: TRBV18
clone size: few
D gene: .
J gene: TRBJ1-4
CDR3 protein: CASSPQQGKEKLFF
CDR3 DNA: TGTGCCAGCTCACCACAGCAGGGGAAAGAAAAACTGTTTTTT